The clone carrying this T cell receptor (beta chain) has more than one count but fewer than ten. The data stem from a study of blood T cell repertoires in COVID-19. In the study overall: COVID-19 samples from acute and convalescent phases originated in the United States, Italy and Spain. T cells, B-cell-depleted T cells, or PBMCs supplied cDNA or gDNA.

As handled by the study authors: Nucleated cell number was recorded as an estimate derived from reference gene primer amplification. This table comes from immunoSEQ multiplex PCR, and its TCRdb copy is limited to in-frame clones, with some not included. D and trimming were read from the DNA, whereas the V and J calls and clone size are those reported in that table. Of about 160,000 clones in the sample, roughly 91% were seen once. The CDR3 extends over 11 amino acids. The V gene's germline CDR1 is DFQATT and CDR2 SNEGSKA (reference sequence). Between the trimmed V and J ends, which lost 5 bases and 11 bases, there was a span of 15 bases.

What was sequenced was peripheral blood. V usage is TRBV20-1 and J usage is TRBJ1-1; D is unclear. This sequence originates from a woman between 50 and 59 years old with acute or convalescent COVID-19. The CDR3 protein is CSAPPLAYAFF. The CDR3 coding sequence is TGCAGTGCTCCCCCATTAGCCTATGCTTTCTTT.